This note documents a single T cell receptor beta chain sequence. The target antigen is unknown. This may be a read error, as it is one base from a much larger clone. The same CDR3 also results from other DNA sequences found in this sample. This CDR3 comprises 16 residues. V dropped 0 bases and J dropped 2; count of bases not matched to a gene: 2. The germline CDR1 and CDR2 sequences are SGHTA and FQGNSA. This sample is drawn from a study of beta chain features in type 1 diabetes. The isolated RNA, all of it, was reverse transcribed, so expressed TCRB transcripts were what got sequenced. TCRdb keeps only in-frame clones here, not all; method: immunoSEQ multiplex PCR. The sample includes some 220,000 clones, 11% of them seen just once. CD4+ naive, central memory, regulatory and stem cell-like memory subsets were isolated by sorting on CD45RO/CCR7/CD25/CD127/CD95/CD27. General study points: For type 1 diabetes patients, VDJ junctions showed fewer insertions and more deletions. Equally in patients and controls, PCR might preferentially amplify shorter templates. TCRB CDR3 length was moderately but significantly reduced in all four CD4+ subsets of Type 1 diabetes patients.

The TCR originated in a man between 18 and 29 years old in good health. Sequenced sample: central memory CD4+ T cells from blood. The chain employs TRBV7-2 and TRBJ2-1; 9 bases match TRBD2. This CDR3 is CASSLALAGTYNEQFF. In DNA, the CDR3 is TGTGCCAGCAGCTTAGCGCTAGCGGGGACCTACAATGAGCAGTTCTTC.